The present entry profiles one T cell receptor beta chain with its context. Original processing notes: Amplification of reference gene primers was used by the study to estimate nucleated cell counts. Libraries were prepared by immunoSEQ multiplex PCR; TCRdb keeps only in-frame clonotypes and omits some of them. Clonal size and the V and J genes are those of that table, whereas D and trimming came from the DNA. The sample yields approximately 350,000 clones, around 90% seen once. The sample comes from a study of blood T cell repertoires in COVID-19. Background on the study: Acute and convalescent COVID-19 samples came from the United States, Italy and Spain. Sample material is recorded as cDNA or gDNA derived from T cells, B-cell-depleted T cells, or PBMCs.

From germline, CDR1 is SNHLY and CDR2 FYNNEI. Trimming removed 6 bases from V and 6 bases from J, with 15 bases in between. The CDR3 is 13 amino acids. This receptor was obtained from a woman aged 18-29 years who had recovered from COVID-19. Sequencing input: peripheral blood. The chain joins TRBV2 to TRBJ2-7, with D perhaps matching TRBD1 (6 bases). In nucleotides, the CDR3 is TGTGCCAGCAGACTTCGGGACATTCGCGAGCAGTACGTC. Its translation: CASRLRDIREQYV.